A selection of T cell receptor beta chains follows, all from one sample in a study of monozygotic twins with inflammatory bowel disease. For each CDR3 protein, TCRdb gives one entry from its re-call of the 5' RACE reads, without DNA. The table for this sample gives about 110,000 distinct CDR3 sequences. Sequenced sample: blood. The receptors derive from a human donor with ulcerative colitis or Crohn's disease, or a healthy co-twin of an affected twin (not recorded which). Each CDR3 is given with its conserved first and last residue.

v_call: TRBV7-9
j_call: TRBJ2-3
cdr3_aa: CASSTSPLPSGARKDTQYF

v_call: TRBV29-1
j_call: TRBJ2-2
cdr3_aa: CSVVSPANTGELFF

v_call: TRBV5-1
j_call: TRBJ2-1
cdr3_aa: CASSLGDRNEQFF

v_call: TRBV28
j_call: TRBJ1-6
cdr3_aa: CASIQTDHNSPLHF

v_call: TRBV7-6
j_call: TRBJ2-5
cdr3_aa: CASSFLRGGETQYF

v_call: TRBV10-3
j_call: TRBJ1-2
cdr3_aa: CAISGQQGNYGYTF

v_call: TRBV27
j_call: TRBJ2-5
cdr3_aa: CASSPRLSRETQYF

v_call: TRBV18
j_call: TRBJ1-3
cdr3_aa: CASSPDRAAERLNTIYF

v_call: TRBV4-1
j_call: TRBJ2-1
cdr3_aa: CASSALGAGGDNEQFF

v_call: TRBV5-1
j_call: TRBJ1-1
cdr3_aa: CASSIGRVNTEAFF

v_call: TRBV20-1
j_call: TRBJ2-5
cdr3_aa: CSVYGRGRETQYF

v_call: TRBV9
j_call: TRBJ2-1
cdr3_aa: CASSKGNGEYNEQFF

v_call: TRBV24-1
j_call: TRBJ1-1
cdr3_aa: CATSGALDTEAFF

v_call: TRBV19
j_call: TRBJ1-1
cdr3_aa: CASTPGSGAEAFF

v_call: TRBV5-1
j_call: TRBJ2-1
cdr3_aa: CASSLNSPERKFF

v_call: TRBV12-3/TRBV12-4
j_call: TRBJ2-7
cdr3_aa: CASSIWDRGYEQYF

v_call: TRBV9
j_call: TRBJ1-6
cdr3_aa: CASSPFHRGRYSPLHF

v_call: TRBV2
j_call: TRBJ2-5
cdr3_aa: CASGGVIAGGQTQYF

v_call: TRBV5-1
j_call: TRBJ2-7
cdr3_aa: CASGRETGTSAYEQYF

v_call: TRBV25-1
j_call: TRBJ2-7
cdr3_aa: CASSEFGGRTPYEQYF

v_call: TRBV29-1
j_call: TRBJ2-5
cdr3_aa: CSADPYSATQYF

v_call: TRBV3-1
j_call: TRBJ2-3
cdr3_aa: CASSQDRGTSGFRDTQYF

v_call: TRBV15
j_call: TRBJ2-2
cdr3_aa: CATSRDRKREEAGELFF

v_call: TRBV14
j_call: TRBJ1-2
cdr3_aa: CASSQGGLYGYTF

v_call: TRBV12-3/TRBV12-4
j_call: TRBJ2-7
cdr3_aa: CASSGDSGGSYEQYF

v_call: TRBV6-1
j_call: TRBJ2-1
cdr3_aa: CASSERAGGAYNEQFF

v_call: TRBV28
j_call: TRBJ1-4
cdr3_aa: CAIEGSNEKLFF

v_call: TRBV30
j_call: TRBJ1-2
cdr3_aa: CAWSRDGHYGYTF

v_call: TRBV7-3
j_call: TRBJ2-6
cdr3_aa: CASSPAGTSSGANVLTF

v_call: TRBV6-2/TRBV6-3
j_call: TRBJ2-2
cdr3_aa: CASTRAGGLYTGELFF

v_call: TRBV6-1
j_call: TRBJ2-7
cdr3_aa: CASGVGTDDSYEQYF

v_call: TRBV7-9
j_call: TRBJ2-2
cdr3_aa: CASMTPNTGELFF

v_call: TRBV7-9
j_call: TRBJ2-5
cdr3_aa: CASSLKWASGQETQYF

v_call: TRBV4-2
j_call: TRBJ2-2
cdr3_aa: CASSQDGWLAQGGELFF

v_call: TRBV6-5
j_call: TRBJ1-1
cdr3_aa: CASSYEQGYVTEAFF

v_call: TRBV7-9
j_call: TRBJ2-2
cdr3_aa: CATGLAGNTGELFF

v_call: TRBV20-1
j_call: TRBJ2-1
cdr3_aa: CSAIRRGLAGDNEQFF

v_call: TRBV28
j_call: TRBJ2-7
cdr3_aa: CASSPSGATYEQYF